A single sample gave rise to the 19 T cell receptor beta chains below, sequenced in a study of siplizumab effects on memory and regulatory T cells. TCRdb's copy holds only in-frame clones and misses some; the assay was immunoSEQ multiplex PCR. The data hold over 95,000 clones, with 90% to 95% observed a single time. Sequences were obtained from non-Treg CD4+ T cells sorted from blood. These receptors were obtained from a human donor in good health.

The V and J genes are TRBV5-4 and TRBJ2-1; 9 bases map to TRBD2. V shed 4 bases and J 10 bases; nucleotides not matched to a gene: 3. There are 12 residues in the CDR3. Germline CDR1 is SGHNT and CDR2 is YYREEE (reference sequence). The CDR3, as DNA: TGTGCCAGCAGCCTGACTAGCGGCGAGCAGTTCTTC. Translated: CASSLTSGEQFF.

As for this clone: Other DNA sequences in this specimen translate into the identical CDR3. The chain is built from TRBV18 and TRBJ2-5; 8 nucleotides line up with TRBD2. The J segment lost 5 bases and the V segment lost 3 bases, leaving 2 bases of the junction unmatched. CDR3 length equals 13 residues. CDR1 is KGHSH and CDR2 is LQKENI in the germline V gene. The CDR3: CASSPGLVETQYF. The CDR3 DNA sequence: TGTGCCAGCTCACCGGGACTAGTGGAGACCCAGTACTTC. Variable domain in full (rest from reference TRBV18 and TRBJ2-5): NAGVMQNPRHLVRRRGQEARLRCSPMKGHSHVYWYRQLPEEGLKFMVYLQKENIIDESGMPKERFSAEFPKEGPSILRIQQVVRGDSAAYFCASSPGLVETQYFGPGTRLLVL.

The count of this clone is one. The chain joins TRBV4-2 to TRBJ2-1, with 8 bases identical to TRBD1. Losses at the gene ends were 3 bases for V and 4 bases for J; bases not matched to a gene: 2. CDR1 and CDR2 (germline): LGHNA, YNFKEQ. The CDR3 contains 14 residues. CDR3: CASSHGQGYNEQFF. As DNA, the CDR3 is TGTGCCAGCAGCCACGGACAGGGTTACAATGAGCAGTTCTTC.

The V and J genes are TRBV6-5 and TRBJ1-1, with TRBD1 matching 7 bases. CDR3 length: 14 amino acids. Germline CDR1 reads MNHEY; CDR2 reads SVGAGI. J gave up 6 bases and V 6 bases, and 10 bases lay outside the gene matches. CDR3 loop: CASSPRQGMAEAFF. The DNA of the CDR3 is TGTGCCAGCAGCCCCCGACAGGGTATGGCTGAAGCTTTCTTT.

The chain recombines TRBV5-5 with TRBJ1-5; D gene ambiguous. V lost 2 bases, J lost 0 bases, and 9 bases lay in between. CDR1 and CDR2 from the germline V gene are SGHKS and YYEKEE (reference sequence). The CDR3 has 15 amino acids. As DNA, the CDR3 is TGTGCCAGCAGCTTAGGACTGATTAGCAATCAGCCCCAGCATTTT. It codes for CASSLGLISNQPQHF.

The CDR3 sequence: CASESSGRHSPLHF. The CDR3 nucleotides are TGTGCCAGCGAAAGCTCAGGGAGACATTCACCCCTCCACTTT. J is TRBJ1-6 and V is TRBV25-1, with TRBD1 as a possible D gene (5 bases). The CDR3 totals 14 residues. V was trimmed by 8 bases and J by 8 bases, leaving 16 bases between them. From germline, CDR1 is MGHDK and CDR2 SYGVNS.

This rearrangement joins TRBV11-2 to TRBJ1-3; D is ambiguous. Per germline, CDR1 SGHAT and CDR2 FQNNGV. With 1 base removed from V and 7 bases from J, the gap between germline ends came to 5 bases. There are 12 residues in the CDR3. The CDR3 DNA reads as TGTGCCAGCAGCTTAGGAGCCAACACCATATATTTT. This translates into CASSLGANTIYF.

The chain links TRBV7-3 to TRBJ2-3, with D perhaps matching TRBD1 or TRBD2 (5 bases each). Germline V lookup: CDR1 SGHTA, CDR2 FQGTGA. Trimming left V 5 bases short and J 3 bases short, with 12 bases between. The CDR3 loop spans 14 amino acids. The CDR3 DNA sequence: TGTGCCAGCAGCCGCAGGGAGAAAACAGATACGCAGTATTTT. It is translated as CASSRREKTDTQYF.

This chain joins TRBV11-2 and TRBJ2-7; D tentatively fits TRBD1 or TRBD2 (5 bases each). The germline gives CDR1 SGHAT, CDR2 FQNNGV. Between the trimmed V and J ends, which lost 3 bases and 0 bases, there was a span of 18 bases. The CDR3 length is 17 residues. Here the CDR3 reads CASSFAGIHGGSYEQYF. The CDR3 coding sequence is TGTGCCAGCAGCTTCGCGGGCATTCATGGGGGCTCCTACGAGCAGTACTTC. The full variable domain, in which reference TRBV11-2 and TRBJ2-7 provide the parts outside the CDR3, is EAGVAQSPRYKIIEKRQSVAFWCNPISGHATLYWYQQILGQGPKLLIQFQNNGVVDDSQLPKDRFSAERLKGVDSTLKIQPAKLEDSAVYLCASSFAGIHGGSYEQYFGPGTRLTVT.

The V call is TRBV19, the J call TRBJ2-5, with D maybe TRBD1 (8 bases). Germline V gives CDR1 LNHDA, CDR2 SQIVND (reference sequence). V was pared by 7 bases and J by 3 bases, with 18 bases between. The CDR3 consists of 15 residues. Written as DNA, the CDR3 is TGTGCCAGTACCAAATCACAGGGGGGGGAAGAGACCCAGTACTTC. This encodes CASTKSQGGEETQYF.

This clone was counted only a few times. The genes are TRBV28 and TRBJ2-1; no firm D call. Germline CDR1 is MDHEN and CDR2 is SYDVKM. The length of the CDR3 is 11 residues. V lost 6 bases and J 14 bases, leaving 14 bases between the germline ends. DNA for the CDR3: TGTGCCAGCAGGTTGGACGGGCCCGAGTTCTTC. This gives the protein CASRLDGPEFF.

The CDR3 spells CAWSDGGGNTIYF. CDR3 sequence (DNA): TGTGCCTGGAGTGACGGAGGTGGAAACACCATATATTTT. The V call is TRBV30, the J call TRBJ1-3; D ambiguous. V was clipped by 1 base and J by 3 bases, with 7 bases between them. The germline gives CDR1 GTSNPN, CDR2 SVGIG (reference sequence). This CDR3 spans 13 amino acids. Looking up the rest from reference TRBV30 and TRBJ1-3 gives the full variable domain: SQTIHQWPATLVQPVGSPLSLECTVEGTSNPNLYWYRQAAGRGLQLLFYSVGIGQISSEVPQNLSASRPQDRQFILSSKKLLLSDSGFYLCAWSDGGGNTIYFGEGSWLTVV.

The DNA of the CDR3 is TGTGCCAGCAGCTTGGGGCAGCCACTTCGGGAGCAGTACTTC. Its protein is CASSLGQPLREQYF. This sequence joins TRBV5-4 and TRBJ2-7, with no clear D. The ends were cut back, 0 bases at V and 7 bases at J, with 14 bases in the middle. This CDR3 contains 14 residues. Germline V gene sequence: CDR1 SGHNT, CDR2 YYREEE (reference sequence).

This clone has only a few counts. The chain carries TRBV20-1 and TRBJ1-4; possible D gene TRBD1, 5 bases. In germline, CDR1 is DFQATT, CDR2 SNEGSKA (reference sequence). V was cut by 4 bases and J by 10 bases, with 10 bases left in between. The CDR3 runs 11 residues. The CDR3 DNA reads TGCAGTGCTAATACCCAGGGAAAACTGTTTTTT. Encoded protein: CSANTQGKLFF.

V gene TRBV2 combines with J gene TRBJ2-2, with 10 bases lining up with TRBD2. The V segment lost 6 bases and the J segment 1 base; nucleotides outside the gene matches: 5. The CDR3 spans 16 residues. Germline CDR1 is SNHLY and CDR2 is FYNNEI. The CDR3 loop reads CASRKLAGKNTGELFF. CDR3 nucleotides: TGTGCCAGCAGGAAACTAGCGGGGAAGAACACCGGGGAGCTGTTTTTT.

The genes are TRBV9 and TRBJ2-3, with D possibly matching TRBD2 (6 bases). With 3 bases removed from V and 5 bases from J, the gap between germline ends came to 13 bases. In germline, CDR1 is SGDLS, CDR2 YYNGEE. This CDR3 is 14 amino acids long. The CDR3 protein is CASSGGTMVDTQYF. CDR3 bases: TGTGCCAGCAGCGGCGGGACCATGGTAGATACGCAGTATTTT.

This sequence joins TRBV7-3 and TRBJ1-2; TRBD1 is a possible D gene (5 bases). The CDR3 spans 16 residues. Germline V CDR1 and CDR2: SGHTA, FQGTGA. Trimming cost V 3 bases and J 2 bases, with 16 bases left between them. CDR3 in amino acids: CASSLTATVRNYGYTF. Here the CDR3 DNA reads TGTGCCAGCAGCTTGACCGCGACAGTCCGGAACTATGGCTACACCTTC.

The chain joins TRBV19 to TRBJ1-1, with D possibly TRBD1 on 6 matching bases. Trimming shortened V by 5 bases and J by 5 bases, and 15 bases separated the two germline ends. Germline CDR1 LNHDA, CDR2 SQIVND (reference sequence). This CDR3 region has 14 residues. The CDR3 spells CASSHRVERTEAFF. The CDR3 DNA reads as TGTGCCAGTAGTCACAGGGTAGAGAGGACTGAAGCTTTCTTT.

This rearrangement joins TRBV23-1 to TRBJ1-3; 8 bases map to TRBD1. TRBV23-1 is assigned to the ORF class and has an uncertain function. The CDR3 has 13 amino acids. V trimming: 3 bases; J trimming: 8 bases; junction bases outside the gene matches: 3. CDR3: CASSHARGHTIYF. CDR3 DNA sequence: TGCGCCAGCAGTCACGCCAGGGGGCACACCATATATTTT.